The 3 T cell receptor beta chains presented below share a single source sample, sequenced in a study of cytomegalovirus exposure and HLA in healthy donors. Sequencing was performed with immunoSEQ multiplex PCR; in TCRdb, only in-frame clones are kept and a portion is missing. Seen here are hundreds of thousands of clones, 75% to 90% observed once, and the top ten hold 0.83%. The sequenced sample was PBMCs. Every receptor here comes from a woman aged 18-30 years in good health and CMV-seronegative.

This sequence joins TRBV5-1 and TRBJ1-5; tentatively, D is TRBD1 (5 bases). The CDR3 spans 14 residues. The ends were cut back, 1 base at V and 4 bases at J, with 9 bases in the middle. Germline lookup yields CDR1 SGHRS and CDR2 YFSETQ. The DNA for the CDR3 is TGCGCCAGCAGCTTGATGGGGGGTAATCAGCCCCAGCATTTT. This sequence encodes CASSLMGGNQPQHF.

V usage is TRBV19 and J usage is TRBJ2-1; TRBD1 agrees at 8 bases. This CDR3 is built from 14 residues. Germline CDR1 is LNHDA and CDR2 is SQIVND (reference sequence). J gave up 5 bases and V 2 bases, and 2 bases lay outside the gene matches. CDR3 in DNA: TGTGCCAGTAGTATAAGACAGGGGAACAATGAGCAGTTCTTC. Encoded protein: CASSIRQGNNEQFF.

The rearrangement links TRBV29-1 to TRBJ1-1; D gene uncertain. Looked up from germline, CDR1 is SQVTM and CDR2 is ANQGSEA. CDR3 length equals 11 residues. Trimming took 7 bases from V and 6 from J, leaving 12 bases between them. The CDR3 coding sequence is TGCAGCGGGACTGACGGGGCTGAAGCTTTCTTT. As protein: CSGTDGAEAFF.